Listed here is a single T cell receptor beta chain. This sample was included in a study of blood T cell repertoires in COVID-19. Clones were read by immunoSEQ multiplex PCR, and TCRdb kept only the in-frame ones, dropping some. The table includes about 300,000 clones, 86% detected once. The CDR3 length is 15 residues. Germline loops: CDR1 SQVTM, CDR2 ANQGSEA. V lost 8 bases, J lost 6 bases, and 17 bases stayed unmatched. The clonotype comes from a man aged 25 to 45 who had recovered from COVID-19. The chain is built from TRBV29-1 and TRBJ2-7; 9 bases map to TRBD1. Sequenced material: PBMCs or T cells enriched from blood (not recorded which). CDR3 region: CSPGPIRDRVVEQYF. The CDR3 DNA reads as TGCAGCCCGGGCCCGATCCGGGACAGGGTTGTCGAGCAGTACTTC.